The 19 T cell receptor beta chains below were found in one sample sequenced in a study of T cell responses to AZD1222 COVID-19 vaccine (dated by TCRdb to the early 2020s). Interpreted using the paper, the time point label stands for: baseline before first vaccination. Library construction relied on the immunoSEQ multiplex PCR assay. Entries here come from immuneACCESS through TCRdb and include only in-frame sequences with V and J called. Some clones fail to appear in such tables; in the studies checked, an unresolved V gene covers under half of the shortfall, and the cause of the remainder is unknown. The sample yields more than 95,000 clones; approximately 91% were counted once. The top ten constitute 18% of the sample. The sample here was peripheral blood, taken on day 0 of AZD1222 vaccination. These receptors were obtained from an adult in good health.

A few counts support this clone. As DNA, the CDR3 is TGTGCCAGTAGTGCCTCCCTTGGCTACACCTTC. It translates to CASSASLGYTF. The chain couples TRBV19 to TRBJ1-2; D is unresolved. The V gene lost 5 bases and the J gene lost 7 bases, with 8 bases spanning the gap. CDR3 length equals 11 residues. Germline CDR1 reads LNHDA; CDR2 reads SQIVND (reference sequence).

Comment on this clone: Without the conserved terminal phenylalanine or tryptophan, this CDR3 likely stems from a read error. The gene calls are TRBV10-3 and TRBJ1-6; D possibly corresponds to TRBD1 (5 bases). Germline assignment: CDR1 ENHRY and CDR2 SYGVKD. The germline V and J ends were trimmed by 0 bases and 11 bases, with 14 bases remaining between them. The CDR3 has 15 amino acids. CDR3 DNA sequence: TGTGCCATCAGTGAGTCGGGAGGGGTAATGACACCCCTCCACCTT. Protein: CAISESGGVMTPLHL.

The rearrangement uses TRBV4-2 and TRBJ1-3, with unresolved D. CDR1 is LGHNA and CDR2 is YNFKEQ in the germline V gene. Trimming cost V 1 base and J 0 bases, with 10 bases left between them. The CDR3 is 16 residues long. Here the CDR3 reads CASSQASGVSGNTIYF. CDR3 nucleotide sequence: TGTGCCAGCAGCCAAGCCTCGGGCGTCTCTGGAAACACCATATATTTT.

CDR3 nucleotide sequence: TGTGCCAGCAGTTTCTTCACTGAAGCTTTCTTT. Translation gives CASSFFTEAFF. The V call is TRBV12-3 or TRBV12-4, the J call TRBJ1-1, with D hard to call. This CDR3 region has 11 residues. V gave up 3 bases and J gave up 4 bases, with 3 bases separating them.

The rearrangement joins TRBV19 to TRBJ2-5; TRBD2 is a possible D gene (7 bases). The germline V and J ends were trimmed by 7 bases and 4 bases, with 28 bases remaining between them. The germline CDR1 and CDR2 sequences are LNHDA and SQIVND (reference sequence). This CDR3 has 18 residues. DNA of the CDR3: TGTGCCAGTACCCTGGAGTGGGGGGGCCGAGCTAGCTTAGAGACCCAGTACTTC. Protein product: CASTLEWGGRASLETQYF. Supplemented by reference TRBV19 and TRBJ2-5, the full variable domain reads DGGITQSPKYLFRKEGQNVTLSCEQNLNHDAMYWYRQDPGQGLRLIYYSQIVNDFQKGDIAEGYSVSREKKESFPLTVTSAQKNPTAFYLCASTLEWGGRASLETQYFGPGTRLLVL.

J is TRBJ1-1 and V is TRBV5-5, with a weak D call TRBD1 (5 bases). This CDR3 has 16 amino acids. CDR1 is SGHKS and CDR2 is YYEKEE in the germline V gene (reference sequence). V lost 0 bases and J 2 bases, leaving 14 bases between the germline ends. In nucleotides, the CDR3 is TGTGCCAGCAGCTTGGTTAAGACAGCCGAAAACACTGAAGCTTTCTTT. Translation: CASSLVKTAENTEAFF.

This chain uses TRBV4-1 with TRBJ2-2, with D unclear. Trimming left V 0 bases short and J 7 bases short, with 3 bases between. The germline CDR1 and CDR2 sequences are MGHRA and YSYEKL. This CDR3 is 12 amino acids long. The CDR3 nucleotides read TGCGCCAGCAGCCAAGACTTCGGGGAGCTGTTTTTT. This sequence encodes CASSQDFGELFF.

This chain uses TRBV11-3 with TRBJ2-5, with D tentatively TRBD1 or TRBD2 (6 bases each). CDR3 size: 17 residues. The V end lost 5 bases, the J end lost 0 bases, and 19 bases lay between the germline ends. In germline, CDR1 is SGHNT, CDR2 YENEEA. In DNA form, the CDR3 reads TGTGCCAGCAGCCCTTTTATGGGGGGCAAGTACCAAGAGACCCAGTACTTC. Translated, it gives CASSPFMGGKYQETQYF.

The chain carries TRBV6-5 and TRBJ1-5, with TRBD1 identical over 7 bases. This CDR3 contains 14 residues. The V gene's germline CDR1 is MNHEY and CDR2 SVGAGI. The J segment lost 1 base and the V segment lost 7 bases, leaving 4 bases of the junction unmatched. This chain's CDR3 is CASKAGQSNQPQHF. CDR3 sequence (DNA): TGTGCCAGCAAGGCGGGACAGAGCAATCAGCCCCAGCATTTT.

This rearrangement joins TRBV7-6 to TRBJ1-5; D unclear. V lost 2 bases, J lost 6 bases, and 11 bases lay in between. Germline-derived CDR1 and CDR2 are SGHVS and FNYEAQ. The CDR3 contains 14 residues. The CDR3 nucleotides read TGTGCCAGCAGCTTAAGCGGGATGGGTCAGCCCCAGCATTTT. Encoded protein: CASSLSGMGQPQHF.

The gene calls are TRBV5-1 and TRBJ2-3; D is unresolved. This CDR3 region has 15 residues. Germline V gene lookup returns CDR1 SGHRS and CDR2 YFSETQ. Trimming cost V 1 base and J 4 bases, with 13 bases left between them. Here the CDR3 DNA reads TGCGCCAGCAGCTTGAATCCGGGTAGGGCAGATACGCAGTATTTT. Protein sequence: CASSLNPGRADTQYF.

V is TRBV6-2 or TRBV6-3 and J is TRBJ1-4; D call uncertain. Looked up from germline, CDR1 is MNHEY and CDR2 is SVGEGT. The CDR3 sequence is 15 residues long. V lost 0 bases and J 5 bases, leaving 10 bases between the germline ends. The chain's CDR3 is CASSYSRSGNEKLFF. The CDR3 DNA follows: TGTGCCAGCAGTTACTCGCGGTCGGGGAATGAAAAACTGTTTTTT.

This clone was seen only once. The chain links TRBV18 to TRBJ2-5, with D possibly matching TRBD2 (7 bases). Looked up from germline, CDR1 is KGHSH and CDR2 is LQKENI. The CDR3 has 15 residues. With 4 bases removed from V and 4 bases from J, the gap between germline ends came to 16 bases. The DNA for the CDR3 is TGTGCCAGCTCACGCAGTGGGGGGGCTCGAGAGACCCAGTACTTC. This codes for CASSRSGGARETQYF.

This chain's CDR3 is CASSWGERGQGYTF. The CDR3 nucleotides are TGTGCCAGCAGCTGGGGGGAGAGGGGTCAGGGCTACACCTTC. The chain links TRBV5-4 to TRBJ1-2, with a weak D call TRBD1 (5 bases). The CDR3 extends over 14 amino acids. V was trimmed by 3 bases and J by 8 bases, leaving 17 bases between them. Per the germline V gene, CDR1 is SGHNT and CDR2 is YYREEE (reference sequence).

In this sample, this clone turned up once. The chain combines TRBV6-1 with TRBJ2-2; weak D call: TRBD2 (7 bases). The CDR3 is made up of 14 amino acids. Per germline, CDR1 MNHNS and CDR2 SASEGT. Trimming removed 5 bases at V and 5 bases at J, with 12 bases between. The chain's CDR3 is CASSFGGATGELFF. As DNA, the CDR3 is TGTGCCAGCAGTTTTGGGGGGGCTACCGGGGAGCTGTTTTTT.

The chain carries TRBV20-1 and TRBJ2-3; 8 bases match TRBD1. The junction had 8 bases not matched to a gene; V was cut back by 6 bases and J by 12 bases. The CDR3 is made up of 11 amino acids. Germline CDR1 and CDR2: DFQATT and SNEGSKA (reference sequence). The CDR3 sequence: CSASLTGVQYF. The CDR3 DNA reads TGCAGTGCCAGTTTGACAGGGGTTCAGTATTTT.

The chain carries TRBV12-3 or TRBV12-4 and TRBJ2-7; tentative D call: TRBD2 (6 bases). Trimming took off 2 bases at V and 2 bases at J, with 7 bases between the two ends. The CDR3 totals 13 residues. Here the CDR3 DNA reads TGTGCCAGCAGTTTACTAGCGACCTACGAGCAGTACTTC. Translation: CASSLLATYEQYF.

The CDR3, as DNA: TGTGCCAGCAGTTTTGACGGACGTGGTCCCTACGAGCAGTACTTC. Protein: CASSFDGRGPYEQYF. The rearrangement uses TRBV6-5 and TRBJ2-7; D call uncertain. Trimming stripped 4 bases from V and 2 bases from J, with 15 bases between. This CDR3 spans 15 amino acids. Germline V gives CDR1 MNHEY, CDR2 SVGAGI.

The rearrangement uses TRBV6-1 and TRBJ2-3; 13 nucleotides line up with TRBD2. CDR1 MNHNS and CDR2 SASEGT come from the germline V gene. The CDR3 consists of 18 residues. Losses at the gene ends were 0 bases for V and 6 bases for J; bases not matched to a gene: 9. CDR3 sequence reads: CASSEAGTSGARVDTQYF. The CDR3 DNA sequence: TGTGCCAGCAGTGAAGCTGGGACTAGCGGGGCCCGTGTGGATACGCAGTATTTT.